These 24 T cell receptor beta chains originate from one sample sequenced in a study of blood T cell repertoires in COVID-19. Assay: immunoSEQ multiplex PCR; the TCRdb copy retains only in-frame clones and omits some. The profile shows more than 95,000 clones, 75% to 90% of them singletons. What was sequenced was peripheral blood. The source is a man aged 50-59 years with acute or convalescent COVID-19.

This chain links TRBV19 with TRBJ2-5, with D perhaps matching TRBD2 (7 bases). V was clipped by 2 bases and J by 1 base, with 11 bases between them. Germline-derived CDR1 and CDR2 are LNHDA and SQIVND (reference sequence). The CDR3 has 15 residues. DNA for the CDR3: TGTGCCAGTAGTATAATGGGGGGGCCCCAAGAGACCCAGTACTTC. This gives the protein CASSIMGGPQETQYF.

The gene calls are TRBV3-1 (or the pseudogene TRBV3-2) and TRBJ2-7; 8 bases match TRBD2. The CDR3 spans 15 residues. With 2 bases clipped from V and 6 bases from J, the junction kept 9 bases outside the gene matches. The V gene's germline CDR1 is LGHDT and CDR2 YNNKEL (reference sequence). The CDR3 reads CASSQPSGRSGEQYF. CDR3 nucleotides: TGTGCCAGCAGCCAACCGAGCGGGAGATCAGGCGAGCAGTACTTC.

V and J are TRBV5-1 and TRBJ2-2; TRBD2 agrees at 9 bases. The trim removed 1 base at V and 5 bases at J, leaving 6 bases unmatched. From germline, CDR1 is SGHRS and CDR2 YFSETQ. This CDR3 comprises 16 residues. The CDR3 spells CASSLLAGIGTGELFF. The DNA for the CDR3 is TGCGCCAGCAGCTTGCTAGCGGGAATCGGTACCGGGGAGCTGTTTTTT.

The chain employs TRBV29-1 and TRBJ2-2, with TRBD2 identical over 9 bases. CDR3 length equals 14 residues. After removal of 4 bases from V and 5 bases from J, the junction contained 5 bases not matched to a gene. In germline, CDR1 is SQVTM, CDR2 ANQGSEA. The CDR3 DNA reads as TGCAGCGTTGTAGGGACTAGCCGAACCGGGGAGCTGTTTTTT. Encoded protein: CSVVGTSRTGELFF.

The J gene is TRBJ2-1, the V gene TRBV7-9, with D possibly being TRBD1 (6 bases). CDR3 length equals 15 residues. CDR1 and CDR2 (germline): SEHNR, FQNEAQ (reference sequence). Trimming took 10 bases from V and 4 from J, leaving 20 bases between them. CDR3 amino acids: CATVMGRGPYNEQFF. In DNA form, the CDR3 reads TGTGCCACAGTGATGGGCAGGGGTCCTTACAATGAGCAGTTCTTC.

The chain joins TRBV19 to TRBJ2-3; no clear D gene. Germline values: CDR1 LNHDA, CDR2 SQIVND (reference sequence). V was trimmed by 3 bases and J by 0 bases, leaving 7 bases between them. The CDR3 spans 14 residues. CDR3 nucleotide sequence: TGTGCCAGTAGTATCCTCCTTAGCACAGATACGCAGTATTTT. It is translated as CASSILLSTDTQYF.

In nucleotides, the CDR3 is TGTGCCAGCAGTTTATCGGGACAGATAAACTATGGCTACACCTTC. Its translation is CASSLSGQINYGYTF. The V call is TRBV28, the J call TRBJ1-2; TRBD1 matches at 7 bases. V trimming: 1 base; J trimming: 2 bases; junction bases outside the gene matches: 4. The CDR3 length is 15 residues. Germline CDR1 reads MDHEN; CDR2 reads SYDVKM.

The CDR3 sequence: CASSLALSGSNEQFF. In DNA, the CDR3 is TGCGCCAGCAGCTTGGCTCTTAGCGGGAGCAATGAGCAGTTCTTC. The chain recombines TRBV5-1 with TRBJ2-1; 9 bases line up with TRBD2. The CDR3 totals 15 residues. Trimming took 0 bases from V and 6 from J; bases not matched to a gene: 4. Germline CDR1 and CDR2: SGHRS and YFSETQ.

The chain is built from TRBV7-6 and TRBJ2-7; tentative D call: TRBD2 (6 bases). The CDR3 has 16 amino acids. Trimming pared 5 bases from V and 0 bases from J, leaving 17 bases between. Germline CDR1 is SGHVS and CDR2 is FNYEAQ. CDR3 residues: CASSPEPGVASYEQYF. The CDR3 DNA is TGTGCCAGCAGCCCAGAGCCGGGAGTAGCCTCCTACGAGCAGTACTTC.

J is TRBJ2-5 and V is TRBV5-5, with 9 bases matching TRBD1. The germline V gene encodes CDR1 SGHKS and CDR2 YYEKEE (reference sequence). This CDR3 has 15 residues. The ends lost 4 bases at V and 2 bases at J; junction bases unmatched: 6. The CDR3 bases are TGTGCCAGCAGCCCACAGGGGGCACGGCAAGAGACCCAGTACTTC. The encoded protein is CASSPQGARQETQYF.

The CDR3 region is CASSLGQGKTGNTIYF. The CDR3 coding sequence is TGCGCCAGCAGCCTCGGACAGGGGAAGACTGGAAACACCATATATTTT. The chain couples TRBV4-1 to TRBJ1-3; 9 bases are shared with TRBD1. The length of the CDR3 is 16 residues. J gave up 2 bases and V 4 bases, and 6 bases lay outside the gene matches. Germline V gives CDR1 MGHRA, CDR2 YSYEKL.

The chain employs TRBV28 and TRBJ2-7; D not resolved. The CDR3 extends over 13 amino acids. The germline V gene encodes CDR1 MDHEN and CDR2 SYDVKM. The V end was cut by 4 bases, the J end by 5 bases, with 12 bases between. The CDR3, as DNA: TGTGCCAGCAGTTCACCTGGTCGGGACGAGCAGTACTTC. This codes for CASSSPGRDEQYF.

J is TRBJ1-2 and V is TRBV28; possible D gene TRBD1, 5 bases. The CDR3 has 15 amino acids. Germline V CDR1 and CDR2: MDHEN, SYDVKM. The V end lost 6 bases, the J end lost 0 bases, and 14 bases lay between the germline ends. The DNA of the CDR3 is TGTGCCAGCAGGGGAGGAGACAGTTCTAACTATGGCTACACCTTC. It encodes CASRGGDSSNYGYTF.

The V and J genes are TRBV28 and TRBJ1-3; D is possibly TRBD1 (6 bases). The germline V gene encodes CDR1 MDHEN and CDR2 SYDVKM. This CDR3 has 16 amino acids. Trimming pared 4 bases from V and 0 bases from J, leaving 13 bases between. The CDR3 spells CASSSHLGASGNTIYF. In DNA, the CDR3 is TGTGCCAGCAGTTCACACTTGGGGGCCTCTGGAAACACCATATATTTT.

In nucleotides, the CDR3 is TGCGCCAGCAGAGGGGGTGCGGACAATGAGCAGTTCTTC. Translating gives CASRGGADNEQFF. V usage is TRBV4-1 and J usage is TRBJ2-1; a possible D gene is TRBD1 (6 bases). This CDR3 region has 13 residues. Trimming shortened V by 6 bases and J by 5 bases, and 11 bases separated the two germline ends. Germline V gives CDR1 MGHRA, CDR2 YSYEKL.

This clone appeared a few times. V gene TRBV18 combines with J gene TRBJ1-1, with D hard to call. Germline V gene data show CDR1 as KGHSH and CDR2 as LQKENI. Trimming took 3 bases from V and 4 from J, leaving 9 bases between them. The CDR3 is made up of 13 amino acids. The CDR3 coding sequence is TGTGCCAGCTCACCTAAGCCGGGCACTGAAGCTTTCTTT. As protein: CASSPKPGTEAFF.

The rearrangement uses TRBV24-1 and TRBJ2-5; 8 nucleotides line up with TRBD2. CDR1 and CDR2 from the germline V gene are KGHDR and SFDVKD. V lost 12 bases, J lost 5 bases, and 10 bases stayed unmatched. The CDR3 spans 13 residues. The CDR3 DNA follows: TGTGCCGCCGGGGACGGGGGGGTGGAGACCCAGTACTTC. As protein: CAAGDGGVETQYF.

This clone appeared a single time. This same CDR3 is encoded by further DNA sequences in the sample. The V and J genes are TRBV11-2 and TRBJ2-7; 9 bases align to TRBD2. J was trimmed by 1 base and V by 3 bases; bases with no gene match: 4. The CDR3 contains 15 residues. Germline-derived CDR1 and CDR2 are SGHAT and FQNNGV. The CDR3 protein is CASSLLAGPSYEQYF. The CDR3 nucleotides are TGTGCCAGCAGCTTGCTAGCGGGACCATCCTACGAGCAGTACTTC.

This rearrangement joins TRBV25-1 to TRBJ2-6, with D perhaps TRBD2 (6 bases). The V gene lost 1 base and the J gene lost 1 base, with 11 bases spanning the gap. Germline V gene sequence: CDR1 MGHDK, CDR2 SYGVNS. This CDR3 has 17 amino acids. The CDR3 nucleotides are TGTGCCAGCAGTGAATTTATCGGAGGGTCTGGGGCCAACGTCCTGACTTTC. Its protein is CASSEFIGGSGANVLTF.

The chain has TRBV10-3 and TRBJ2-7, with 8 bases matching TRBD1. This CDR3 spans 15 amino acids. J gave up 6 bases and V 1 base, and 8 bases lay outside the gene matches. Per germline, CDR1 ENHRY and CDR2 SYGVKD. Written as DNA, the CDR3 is TGTGCCATCAGTGAGTACGACAGGGGTTCGGGCGAGCAGTACTTC. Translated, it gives CAISEYDRGSGEQYF.

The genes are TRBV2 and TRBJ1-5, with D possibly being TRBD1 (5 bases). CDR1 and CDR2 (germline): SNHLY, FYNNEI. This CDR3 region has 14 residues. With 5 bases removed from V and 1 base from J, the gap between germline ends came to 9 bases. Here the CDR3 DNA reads TGTGCCAGCAGTACCTCAGGGAGCAATCAGCCCCAGCATTTT. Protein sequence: CASSTSGSNQPQHF.

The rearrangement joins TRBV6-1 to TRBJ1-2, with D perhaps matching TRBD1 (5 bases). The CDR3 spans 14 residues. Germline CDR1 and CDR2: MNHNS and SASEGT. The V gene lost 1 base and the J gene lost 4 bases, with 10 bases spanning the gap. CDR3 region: CASSEGGRVYGYTF. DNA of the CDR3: TGTGCCAGCAGTGAAGGGGGCAGGGTCTATGGCTACACCTTC.

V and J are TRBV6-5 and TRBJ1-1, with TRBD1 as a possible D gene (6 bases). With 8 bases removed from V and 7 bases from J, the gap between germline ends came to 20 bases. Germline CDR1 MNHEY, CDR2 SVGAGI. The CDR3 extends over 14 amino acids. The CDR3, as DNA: TGTGCCAGCGAGGTATACTTGGGGGCCCTTGAAGCTTTCTTT. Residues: CASEVYLGALEAFF.

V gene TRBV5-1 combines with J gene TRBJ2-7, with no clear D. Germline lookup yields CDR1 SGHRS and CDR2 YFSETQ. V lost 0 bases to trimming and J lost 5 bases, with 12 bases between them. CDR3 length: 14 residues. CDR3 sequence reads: CASSLDSRADEQYF. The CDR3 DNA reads TGCGCCAGCAGCTTGGACTCCCGAGCCGACGAGCAGTACTTC. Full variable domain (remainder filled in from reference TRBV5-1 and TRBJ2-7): KAGVTQTPRYLIKTRGQQVTLSCSPISGHRSVSWYQQTPGQGLQFLFEYFSETQRNKGNFPGRFSGRQFSNSRSEMNVSTLELGDSALYLCASSLDSRADEQYFGPGTRLTVT.